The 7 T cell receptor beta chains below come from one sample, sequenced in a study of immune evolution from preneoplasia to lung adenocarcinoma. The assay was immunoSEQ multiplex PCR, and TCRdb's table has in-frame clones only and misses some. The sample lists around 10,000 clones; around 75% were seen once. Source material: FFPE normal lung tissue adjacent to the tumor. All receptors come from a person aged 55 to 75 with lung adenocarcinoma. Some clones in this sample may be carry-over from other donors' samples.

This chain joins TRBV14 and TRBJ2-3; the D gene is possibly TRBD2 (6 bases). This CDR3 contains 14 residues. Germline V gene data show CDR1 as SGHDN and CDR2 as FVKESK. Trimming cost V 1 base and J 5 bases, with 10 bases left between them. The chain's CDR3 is CASSQGRRGDTQYF. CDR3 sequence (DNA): TGTGCCAGCAGCCAAGGACGGCGGGGAGATACGCAGTATTTT.

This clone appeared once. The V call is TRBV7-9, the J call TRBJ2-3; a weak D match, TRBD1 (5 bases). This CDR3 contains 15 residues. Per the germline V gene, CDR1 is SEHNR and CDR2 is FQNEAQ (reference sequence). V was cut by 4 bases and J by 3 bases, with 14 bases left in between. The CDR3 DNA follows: TGTGCCAGCAGCTCCAGGGAACGAAGGACAGATACGCAGTATTTT. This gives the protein CASSSRERRTDTQYF.

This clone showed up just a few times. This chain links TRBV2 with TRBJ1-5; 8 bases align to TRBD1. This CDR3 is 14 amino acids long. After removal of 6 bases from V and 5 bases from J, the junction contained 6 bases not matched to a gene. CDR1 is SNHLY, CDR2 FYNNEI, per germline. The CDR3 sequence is CASSGQGLDQPQHF. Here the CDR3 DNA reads TGTGCCAGCAGCGGACAGGGTTTAGATCAGCCCCAGCATTTT.

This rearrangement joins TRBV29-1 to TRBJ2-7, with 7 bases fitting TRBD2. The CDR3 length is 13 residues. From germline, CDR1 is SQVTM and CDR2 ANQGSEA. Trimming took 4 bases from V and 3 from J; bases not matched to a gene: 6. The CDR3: CSVGGGSLYEQYF. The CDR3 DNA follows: TGCAGCGTTGGGGGGGGATCTCTCTACGAGCAGTACTTC.

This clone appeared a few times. In nucleotides, the CDR3 is TGTGCCTGGAGTGTACAGCCCAATGAGCAGTTCTTC. This encodes CAWSVQPNEQFF. The chain carries TRBV30 and TRBJ2-1; D ambiguous. Germline-derived CDR1 and CDR2 are GTSNPN and SVGIG (reference sequence). V gave up 0 bases and J gave up 6 bases, with 6 bases separating them. This CDR3 comprises 12 residues.

CDR3 amino acids: CASSLRWDNEQFF. DNA of the CDR3: TGTGCCAGCAGCTTACGGTGGGACAATGAGCAGTTCTTC. The chain has TRBV7-6 and TRBJ2-1; D remains unclear. Trimming took 2 bases from V and 5 from J, leaving 7 bases between them. Per germline, CDR1 SGHVS and CDR2 FNYEAQ. The CDR3 contains 13 residues.

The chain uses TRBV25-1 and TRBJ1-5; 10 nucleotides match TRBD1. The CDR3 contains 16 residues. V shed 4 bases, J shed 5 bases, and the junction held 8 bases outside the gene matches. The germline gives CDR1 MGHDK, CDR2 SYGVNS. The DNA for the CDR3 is TGTGCCAGCAGTGTCGACAGGGGGCCACCTTATCAGCCCCAGCATTTT. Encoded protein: CASSVDRGPPYQPQHF.